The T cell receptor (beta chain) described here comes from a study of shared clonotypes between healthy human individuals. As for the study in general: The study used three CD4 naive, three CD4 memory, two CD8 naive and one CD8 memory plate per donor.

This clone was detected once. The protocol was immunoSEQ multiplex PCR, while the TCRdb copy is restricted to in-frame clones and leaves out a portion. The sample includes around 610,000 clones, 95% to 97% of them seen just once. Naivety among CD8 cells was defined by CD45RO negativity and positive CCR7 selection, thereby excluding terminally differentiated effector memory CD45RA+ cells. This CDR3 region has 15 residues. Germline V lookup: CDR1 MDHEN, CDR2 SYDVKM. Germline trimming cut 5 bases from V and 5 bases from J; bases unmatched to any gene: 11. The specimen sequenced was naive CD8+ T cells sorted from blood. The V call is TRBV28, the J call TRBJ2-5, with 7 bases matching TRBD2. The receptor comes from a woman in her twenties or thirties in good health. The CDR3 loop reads CASSPPRERLETQYF. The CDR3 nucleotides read TGTGCCAGCAGTCCGCCGCGGGAGAGGCTGGAGACCCAGTACTTC.